What follows are 25 T cell receptor beta chains derived from one specimen sequenced in a study of T cell responses to AZD1222 COVID-19 vaccine. The method was immunoSEQ multiplex PCR; TCRdb's version includes in-frame clones alone and lacks a portion of them. This repertoire shows 180,000 or so clones, approximately 91% found once; its top ten account for under 2%. The specimen was peripheral blood, collected on day 0 of AZD1222 vaccination. These receptor sequences come from an adult in good health.

The rearrangement uses TRBV27 and TRBJ2-7, with D possibly TRBD1 on 6 matching bases. The CDR3 sequence is 14 residues long. In germline, CDR1 is MNHEY, CDR2 SMNVEV (reference sequence). V was shortened by 3 bases and J by 6 bases, with 15 bases between the two germline ends. The CDR3 DNA reads TGTGCCAGCAGTTTGTTGGACAGCACCTCCGAGCAGTACTTC. It encodes CASSLLDSTSEQYF.

The chain couples TRBV4-2 to TRBJ2-2; D is unclear. The CDR3 consists of 13 residues. V was trimmed by 3 bases and J by 0 bases, leaving 2 bases between them. Per the germline V gene, CDR1 is LGHNA and CDR2 is YNFKEQ. CDR3 DNA: TGTGCCAGCAGCCACCCGAACACCGGGGAGCTGTTTTTT. Amino acids: CASSHPNTGELFF.

The J gene is TRBJ2-7, the V gene TRBV29-1; D may be TRBD2 (6 bases). This CDR3 has 10 amino acids. The germline V and J ends were trimmed by 7 bases and 5 bases, with 9 bases remaining between them. The germline gives CDR1 SQVTM, CDR2 ANQGSEA. CDR3 protein: CSAGGNEQYF. The CDR3 DNA sequence: TGCAGCGCTGGCGGGAACGAGCAGTACTTC.

The chain combines TRBV19 with TRBJ2-7; 7 bases align to TRBD1. The CDR3 is 15 residues long. CDR1 is LNHDA, CDR2 SQIVND, per germline (reference sequence). Trimming took 5 bases from V and 6 from J; bases not matched to a gene: 13. CDR3 bases: TGTGCCAGTAGTGCCCGGGACAGCGACGGGGCCGAGCAGTACTTC. It is translated as CASSARDSDGAEQYF.

The chain recombines TRBV2 with TRBJ1-2, with D tentatively TRBD1 (6 bases). Germline V CDR1 and CDR2: SNHLY, FYNNEI. Trimming removed 7 bases at V and 2 bases at J, with 14 bases between. The CDR3 consists of 14 residues. CDR3 DNA sequence: TGTGCCAGCACCCCGGGCACAGGGAACTATGGCTACACCTTC. It codes for CASTPGTGNYGYTF.

The chain joins TRBV2 to TRBJ1-5, with no clear D. This CDR3 is built from 15 residues. In germline, CDR1 is SNHLY, CDR2 FYNNEI. Deletions cut 6 bases from V and 7 bases from J, with 19 bases between. CDR3 DNA: TGTGCCAGCAGGCCCAATGAGGGAATAAACCAGCCCCAGCATTTT. It is translated as CASRPNEGINQPQHF. Complete variable domain (other parts from reference TRBV2 and TRBJ1-5): EPEVTQTPSHQVTQMGQEVILRCVPISNHLYFYWYRQILGQKVEFLVSFYNNEISEKSEIFDDQFSVERPDGSNFTLKIRSTKLEDSAMYFCASRPNEGINQPQHFGDGTRLSIL.

This clone showed up just a few times. V and J are TRBV19 and TRBJ2-1; no clear D. The germline gives CDR1 LNHDA, CDR2 SQIVND (reference sequence). Trimming removed 2 bases from V and 0 bases from J, with 11 bases in between. The CDR3 is made up of 16 amino acids. CDR3 DNA: TGTGCCAGTAGTATACTTACCGGCAGCTCCTACAATGAGCAGTTCTTC. Amino acid sequence: CASSILTGSSYNEQFF.

The V call is TRBV27, the J call TRBJ1-4; 7 nucleotides agree with TRBD1. V was clipped by 4 bases and J by 4 bases; unmatched bases: 3. This CDR3 has 14 residues. Germline V gives CDR1 MNHEY, CDR2 SMNVEV (reference sequence). CDR3 sequence: CASSWDRGNEKLFF. The CDR3 nucleotides are TGTGCCAGCAGTTGGGACAGAGGTAATGAAAAACTGTTTTTT.

This chain links TRBV5-6 with TRBJ1-2; 7 nucleotides line up with TRBD1. The germline gives CDR1 SGHDT, CDR2 YYEEEE. Trimming at V came to 4 bases and at J to 9 bases, leaving 9 bases not matched to a gene. This CDR3 region has 13 residues. The CDR3 here is CASSPPTGTSYTF. CDR3 DNA: TGTGCCAGCAGCCCGCCGACAGGGACGAGCTACACCTTC.

The rearrangement uses TRBV27 and TRBJ2-1; no reliable D call. CDR1 MNHEY and CDR2 SMNVEV come from the germline V gene (reference sequence). This CDR3 has 13 amino acids. Between the trimmed V and J ends, which lost 1 base and 5 bases, there was a span of 6 bases. The DNA for the CDR3 is TGTGCCAGCAGTTTATGGTCGAACAATGAGCAGTTCTTC. It codes for CASSLWSNNEQFF.

This chain's CDR3 is CASRSTVNSNQPQHF. Written as DNA, the CDR3 is TGTGCCAGTAGGTCGACAGTGAATAGCAATCAGCCCCAGCATTTT. The chain links TRBV19 to TRBJ1-5, with a weak D call TRBD1 (5 bases). The V gene's germline CDR1 is LNHDA and CDR2 SQIVND (reference sequence). The CDR3 runs to 15 residues. V shed 6 bases and J shed 0 bases, with 12 bases lying between them.

The chain links TRBV28 to TRBJ1-1, with D perhaps TRBD1 (5 bases). Trimming pared 5 bases from V and 9 bases from J, leaving 10 bases between. This CDR3 is 11 amino acids long. CDR1 is MDHEN, CDR2 SYDVKM, per germline. Here the CDR3 DNA reads TGTGCCAGCAGTGGGGGTACCAAAGCTTTCTTT. This sequence encodes CASSGGTKAFF.

The genes are TRBV11-2 and TRBJ2-5, with D unclear. V lost 4 bases to trimming and J lost 5 bases, with 8 bases between them. This CDR3 is built from 12 residues. Germline values: CDR1 SGHAT, CDR2 FQNNGV. For the CDR3, the DNA is TGTGCCAGCAGCTCTTCTTTGGAGACCCAGTACTTC. Amino acids: CASSSSLETQYF.

The chain uses TRBV28 and TRBJ2-5; possibly TRBD1 for D (6 bases). V shed 7 bases and J shed 5 bases, with 17 bases lying between them. This CDR3 spans 14 amino acids. Germline V CDR1 and CDR2: MDHEN, SYDVKM. In DNA, the CDR3 is TGTGCCAGCAAGGGGGTGGCAGGCGATGAGACCCAGTACTTC. It codes for CASKGVAGDETQYF.

The V gene is TRBV6-5, the J gene TRBJ1-2, with 7 nucleotides matching TRBD1. Losses at the gene ends were 7 bases for V and 6 bases for J; bases not matched to a gene: 5. The CDR3 has 12 residues. Germline V gene sequence: CDR1 MNHEY, CDR2 SVGAGI. This CDR3 reads CASKRTGDGYTF. As DNA, the CDR3 is TGTGCCAGCAAGAGGACAGGTGATGGCTACACCTTC.

This clone came up once. This chain joins TRBV6-5 and TRBJ1-1, with 9 bases that match TRBD1. This CDR3 has 15 residues. The V gene end was trimmed by 7 bases and the J gene end by 5 bases; junction bases not matched to a gene: 11. From germline, CDR1 is MNHEY and CDR2 SVGAGI. The CDR3 sequence: CASNTKDRGRTEAFF. The CDR3 DNA reads as TGTGCCAGCAACACTAAGGACAGGGGAAGGACTGAAGCTTTCTTT.

A few counts support this clone. This chain uses TRBV7-8 with TRBJ2-2; 10 bases are shared with TRBD2. The V gene's germline CDR1 is SGHVS and CDR2 FQNEAQ. This CDR3 is 15 amino acids long. V dropped 2 bases and J dropped 6; count of bases not matched to a gene: 3. The chain's CDR3 is CASSLLAGVSGELFF. CDR3 coding DNA: TGTGCCAGCAGCTTACTAGCGGGAGTTTCCGGGGAGCTGTTTTTT. Drawing the rest from reference TRBV7-8 and TRBJ2-2, the complete variable domain is GAGVSQSPRYKVAKRGQDVALRCDPISGHVSLFWYQQALGQGPEFLTYFQNEAQLDKSGLPSDRFFAERPEGSVSTLKIQRTQQEDSAVYLCASSLLAGVSGELFFGEGSRLTVL.

This clone has just one count. The V gene is TRBV6-1, the J gene TRBJ1-2, with TRBD1 identical over 8 bases. The J segment lost 2 bases and the V segment lost 1 base, leaving 3 bases of the junction unmatched. CDR3 length: 15 residues. Germline V gives CDR1 MNHNS, CDR2 SASEGT. The CDR3 bases are TGTGCCAGCAGTGAAGGTCAGGGGGCGAACTATGGCTACACCTTC. It is translated as CASSEGQGANYGYTF.

This chain connects TRBV11-3 to TRBJ2-2; the D is unclear. V lost 4 bases and J 6 bases, leaving 12 bases between the germline ends. The CDR3 has 14 amino acids. The germline CDR1 and CDR2 sequences are SGHNT and YENEEA. CDR3 nucleotide sequence: TGTGCCAGCAGCTCGTCAGCGTTGGCCGGGGAGCTGTTTTTT. Encoded protein: CASSSSALAGELFF.

The rearrangement links TRBV6-1 to TRBJ1-2; tentative D call: TRBD1 (6 bases). Germline V gives CDR1 MNHNS, CDR2 SASEGT. The CDR3 sequence is 13 residues long. V shed 0 bases and J shed 4 bases, with 6 bases lying between them. For the CDR3, the DNA is TGTGCCAGCAGTGAAGCAGGGGGCTATGGCTACACCTTC. Its translation: CASSEAGGYGYTF.

This clone was recorded a few times. The DNA of the CDR3 is TGTGCCAGCAGTTTAGGGCCAGGAAACACCATATATTTT. This codes for CASSLGPGNTIYF. The chain employs TRBV12-3 or TRBV12-4 and TRBJ1-3; D uncertain. The CDR3 runs to 13 residues. Trimming shortened V by 1 base and J by 4 bases, and 5 bases separated the two germline ends.

V is TRBV7-9 and J is TRBJ2-3, with a possible D match to TRBD2 (6 bases). CDR1 is SEHNR and CDR2 is FQNEAQ in the germline V gene (reference sequence). Trimming removed 1 base from V and 6 bases from J, with 14 bases in between. The CDR3 runs to 15 residues. CDR3 coding DNA: TGTGCCAGCAGCTTAGAAGCGGGCCCCCGGGATACGCAGTATTTT. This sequence encodes CASSLEAGPRDTQYF. The full variable domain, completed using reference TRBV7-9 and TRBJ2-3, is DTGVSQNPRHKITKRGQNVTFRCDPISEHNRLYWYRQTLGQGPEFLTYFQNEAQLEKSRLLSDRFSAERPKGSFSTLEIQRTEQGDSAMYLCASSLEAGPRDTQYFGPGTRLTVL.

This rearrangement joins TRBV6-5 to TRBJ2-5, with TRBD2 matching over 10 bases. CDR3 length: 16 residues. Germline assignment: CDR1 MNHEY and CDR2 SVGAGI. The J segment lost 0 bases and the V segment lost 2 bases, leaving 3 bases of the junction unmatched. The CDR3 protein is CASSYEAGGDQETQYF. CDR3 DNA: TGTGCCAGCAGTTACGAAGCGGGGGGGGACCAAGAGACCCAGTACTTC.

The J gene is TRBJ1-5, the V gene TRBV7-2, with TRBD1 matching over 7 bases. This CDR3 is built from 18 residues. Losses at the gene ends were 3 bases for V and 0 bases for J; bases not matched to a gene: 11. Per germline, CDR1 SGHTA and CDR2 FQGNSA. As DNA, the CDR3 is TGTGCCAGCAGCTTGGATTGGGGAAGGGGGCCTAGCAATCAGCCCCAGCATTTT. Translating it yields CASSLDWGRGPSNQPQHF. Looking up the rest from reference TRBV7-2 and TRBJ1-5 gives the full variable domain: GAGVSQSPSNKVTEKGKDVELRCDPISGHTALYWYRQSLGQGLEFLIYFQGNSAPDKSGLPSDRFSAERTGGSVSTLTIQRTQQEDSAVYLCASSLDWGRGPSNQPQHFGDGTRLSIL.

This rearrangement joins TRBV4-1 to TRBJ2-3, with a weak D call TRBD1 (5 bases). Germline V CDR1 and CDR2: MGHRA, YSYEKL. The ends were cut back, 2 bases at V and 2 bases at J, with 8 bases in the middle. The CDR3 has 14 residues. CDR3 DNA: TGCGCCAGCAGCCAAAGACAGTCCACAGATACGCAGTATTTT. Protein product: CASSQRQSTDTQYF.